This TCR beta chain was captured in a study of PD-1 blockade in classical Hodgkin lymphoma. Whole-study results and caveats: As was reported, newly diagnosed patients showed lower baseline TCR diversity than healthy donors did. Prior to therapy, complete responders displayed diversity much like that of newly diagnosed patients. The causes of the repertoire differences, possibly disease activity or prior therapy, remain undefined.

Time point here: cycle 4 day 1 (C4D1), after 5 to 7 weeks of nivolumab. Patients all relapsed after autologous stem cell transplantation, and there was variation in brentuximab vedotin exposure. Thawed PBMCs yielded CD4+ T cells through magnetic negative selection. TCRdb's table, derived via immunoSEQ multiplex PCR, lists solely in-frame clones and lacks some. The repertoire holds 25,000 or so clones, approximately 85% seen once, with less than 3% in the top ten. Regarding this clone: The antigen remains unidentified.

Germline lookup yields CDR1 SGDLS and CDR2 YYNGEE. The CDR3 spans 17 residues. V lost 3 bases, J lost 2 bases, and 19 bases lay in between. Sequenced here: CD4+ T cells from blood, sampled before the fourth cycle of nivolumab. The rearrangement uses TRBV9 and TRBJ2-3; D gene ambiguous. The receptor comes from a human donor with classical Hodgkin lymphoma. CDR3 residues: CASSEALLRLDTDTQYF. The CDR3 DNA reads TGTGCCAGCAGCGAGGCCCTTTTGCGCCTCGACACAGATACGCAGTATTTT.